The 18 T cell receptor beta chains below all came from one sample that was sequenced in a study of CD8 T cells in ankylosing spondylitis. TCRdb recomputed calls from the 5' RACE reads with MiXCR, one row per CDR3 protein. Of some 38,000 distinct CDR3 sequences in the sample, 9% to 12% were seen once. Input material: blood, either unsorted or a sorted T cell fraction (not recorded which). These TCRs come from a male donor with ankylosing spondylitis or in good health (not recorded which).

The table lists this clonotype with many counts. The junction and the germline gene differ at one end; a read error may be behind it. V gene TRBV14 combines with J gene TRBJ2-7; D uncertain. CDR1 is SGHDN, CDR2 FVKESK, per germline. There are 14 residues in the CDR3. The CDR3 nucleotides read TGTGCCAGCAGCCAAGATGGAGTCCCCGGCCCGGATCTCTTC. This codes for CASSQDGVPGPDLF.

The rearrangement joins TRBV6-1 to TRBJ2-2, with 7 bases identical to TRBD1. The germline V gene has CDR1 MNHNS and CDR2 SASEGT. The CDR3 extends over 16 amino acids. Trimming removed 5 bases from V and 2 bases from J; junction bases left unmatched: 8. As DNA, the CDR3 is TGTGCCAGCAGTAGAACCGGGACAGCTAACACCGGGGAGCTGTTTTTT. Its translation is CASSRTGTANTGELFF.

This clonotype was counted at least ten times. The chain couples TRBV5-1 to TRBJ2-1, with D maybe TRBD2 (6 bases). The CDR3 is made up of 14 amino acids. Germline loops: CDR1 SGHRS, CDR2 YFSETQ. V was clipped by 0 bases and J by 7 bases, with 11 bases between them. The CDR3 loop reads CASSLGDWVNEQFF. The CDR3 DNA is TGCGCCAGCAGCTTGGGGGACTGGGTAAATGAGCAGTTCTTC.

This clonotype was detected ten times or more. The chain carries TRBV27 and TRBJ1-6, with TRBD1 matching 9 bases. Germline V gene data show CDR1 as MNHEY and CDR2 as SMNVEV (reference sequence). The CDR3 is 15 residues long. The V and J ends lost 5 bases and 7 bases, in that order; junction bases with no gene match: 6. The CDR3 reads CASSPQGAGNSPLHF. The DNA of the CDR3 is TGTGCCAGCAGTCCACAGGGGGCTGGGAATTCACCCCTCCACTTT.

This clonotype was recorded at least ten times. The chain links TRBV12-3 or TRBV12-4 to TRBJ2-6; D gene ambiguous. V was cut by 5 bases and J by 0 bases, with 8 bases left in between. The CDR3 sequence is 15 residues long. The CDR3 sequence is CASSPHGSGANVLTF. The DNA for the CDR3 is TGTGCCAGCAGTCCCCATGGCTCTGGGGCCAACGTCCTGACTTTC.

CDR3 loop: CASSADRGGGTEAFF. The CDR3 coding sequence is TGTGCCAGCAGCGCTGACAGGGGAGGTGGCACTGAAGCTTTCTTT. This chain links TRBV9 with TRBJ1-1, with TRBD1 matching 8 bases. Germline V CDR1 and CDR2: SGDLS, YYNGEE. The CDR3 is 15 amino acids. V lost 3 bases, J lost 4 bases, and 8 bases stayed unmatched.

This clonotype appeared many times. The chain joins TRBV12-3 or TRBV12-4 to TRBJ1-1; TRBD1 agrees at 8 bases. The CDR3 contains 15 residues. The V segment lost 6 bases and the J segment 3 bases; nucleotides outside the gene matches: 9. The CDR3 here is CASSSGTGIHTEAFF. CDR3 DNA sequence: TGTGCCAGCAGCTCCGGGACAGGCATACACACTGAAGCTTTCTTT.

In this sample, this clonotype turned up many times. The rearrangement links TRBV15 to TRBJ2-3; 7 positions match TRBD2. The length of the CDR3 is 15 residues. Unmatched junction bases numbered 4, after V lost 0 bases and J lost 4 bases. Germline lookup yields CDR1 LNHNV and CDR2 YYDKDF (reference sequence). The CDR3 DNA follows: TGTGCCACCAGCAGAGAAGCGGGAATGGCAGATACGCAGTATTTT. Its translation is CATSREAGMADTQYF.

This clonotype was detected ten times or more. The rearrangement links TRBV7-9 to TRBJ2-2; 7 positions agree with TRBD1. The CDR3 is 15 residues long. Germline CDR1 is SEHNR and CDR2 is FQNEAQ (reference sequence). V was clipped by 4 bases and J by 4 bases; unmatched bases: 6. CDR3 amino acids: CASSYRDRLTGELFF. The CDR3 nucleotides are TGTGCCAGCAGCTACCGGGACAGACTCACCGGGGAGCTGTTTTTT. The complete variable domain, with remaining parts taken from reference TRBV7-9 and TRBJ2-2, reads DTGVSQNPRHKITKRGQNVTFRCDPISEHNRLYWYRQTLGQGPEFLTYFQNEAQLEKSRLLSDRFSAERPKGSFSTLEIQRTEQGDSAMYLCASSYRDRLTGELFFGEGSRLTVL.

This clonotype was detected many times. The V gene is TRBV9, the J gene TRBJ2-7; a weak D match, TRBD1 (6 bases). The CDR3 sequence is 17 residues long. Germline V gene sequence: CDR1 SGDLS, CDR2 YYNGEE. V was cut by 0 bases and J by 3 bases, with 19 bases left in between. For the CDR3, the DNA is TGTGCCAGCAGCGTAGGTCAGGGGATTTTTCCTTTCTACGAGCAGTACTTC. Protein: CASSVGQGIFPFYEQYF.

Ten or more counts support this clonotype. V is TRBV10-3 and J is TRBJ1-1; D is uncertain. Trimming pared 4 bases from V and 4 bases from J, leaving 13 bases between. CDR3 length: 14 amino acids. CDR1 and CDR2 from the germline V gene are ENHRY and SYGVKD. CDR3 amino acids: CAISGREGGTEAFF. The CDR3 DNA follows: TGTGCCATCAGTGGTCGGGAAGGTGGCACTGAAGCTTTCTTT.

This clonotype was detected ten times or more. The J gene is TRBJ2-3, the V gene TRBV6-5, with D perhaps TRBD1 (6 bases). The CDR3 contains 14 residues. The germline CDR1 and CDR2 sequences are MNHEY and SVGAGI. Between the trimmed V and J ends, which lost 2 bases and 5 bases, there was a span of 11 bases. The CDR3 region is CASSYGQGQDTQYF. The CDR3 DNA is TGTGCCAGCAGTTACGGGCAGGGGCAAGATACGCAGTATTTT.

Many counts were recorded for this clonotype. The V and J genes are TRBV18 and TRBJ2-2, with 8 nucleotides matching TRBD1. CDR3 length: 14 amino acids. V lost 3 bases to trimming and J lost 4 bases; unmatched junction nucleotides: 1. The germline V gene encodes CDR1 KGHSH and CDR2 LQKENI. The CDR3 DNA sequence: TGTGCCAGCTCACCGACAGGGGCCACCGGGGAGCTGTTTTTT. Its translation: CASSPTGATGELFF.

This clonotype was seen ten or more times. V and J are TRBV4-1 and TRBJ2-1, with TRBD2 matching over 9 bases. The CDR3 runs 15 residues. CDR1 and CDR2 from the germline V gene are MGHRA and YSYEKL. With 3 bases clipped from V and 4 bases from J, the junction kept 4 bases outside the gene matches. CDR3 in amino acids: CASSQRLADYNEQFF. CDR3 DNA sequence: TGCGCCAGCAGCCAGAGACTAGCGGATTACAATGAGCAGTTCTTC.

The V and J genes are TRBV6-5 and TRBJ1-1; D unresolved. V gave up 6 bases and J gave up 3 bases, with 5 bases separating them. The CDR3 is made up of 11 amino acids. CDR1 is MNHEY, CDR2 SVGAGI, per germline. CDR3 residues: CASRRDTEAFF. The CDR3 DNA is TGTGCCAGCAGAAGAGACACTGAAGCTTTCTTT.

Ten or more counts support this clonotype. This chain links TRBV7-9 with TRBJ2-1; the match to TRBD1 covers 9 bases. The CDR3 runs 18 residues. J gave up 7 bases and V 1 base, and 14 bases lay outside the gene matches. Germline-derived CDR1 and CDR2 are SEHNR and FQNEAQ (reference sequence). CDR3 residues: CASSLGWLGTGKSNEQFF. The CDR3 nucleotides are TGTGCCAGCAGCTTAGGATGGCTTGGGACAGGGAAAAGTAATGAGCAGTTCTTC.

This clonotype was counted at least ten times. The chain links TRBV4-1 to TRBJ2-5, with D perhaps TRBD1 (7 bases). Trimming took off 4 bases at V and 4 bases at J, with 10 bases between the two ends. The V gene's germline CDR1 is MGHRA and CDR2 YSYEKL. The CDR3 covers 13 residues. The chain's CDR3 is CASSPGGIETQYF. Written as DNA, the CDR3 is TGCGCCAGCAGCCCAGGGGGGATAGAGACCCAGTACTTC.

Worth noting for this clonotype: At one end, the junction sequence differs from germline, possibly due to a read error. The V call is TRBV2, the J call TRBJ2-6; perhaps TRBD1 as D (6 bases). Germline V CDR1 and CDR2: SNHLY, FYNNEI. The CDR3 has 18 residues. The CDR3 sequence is CAISFPQGTLAGANVLTF. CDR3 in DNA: TGTGCCATCAGTTTTCCTCAGGGGACATTGGCTGGGGCCAACGTCCTGACTTTC.